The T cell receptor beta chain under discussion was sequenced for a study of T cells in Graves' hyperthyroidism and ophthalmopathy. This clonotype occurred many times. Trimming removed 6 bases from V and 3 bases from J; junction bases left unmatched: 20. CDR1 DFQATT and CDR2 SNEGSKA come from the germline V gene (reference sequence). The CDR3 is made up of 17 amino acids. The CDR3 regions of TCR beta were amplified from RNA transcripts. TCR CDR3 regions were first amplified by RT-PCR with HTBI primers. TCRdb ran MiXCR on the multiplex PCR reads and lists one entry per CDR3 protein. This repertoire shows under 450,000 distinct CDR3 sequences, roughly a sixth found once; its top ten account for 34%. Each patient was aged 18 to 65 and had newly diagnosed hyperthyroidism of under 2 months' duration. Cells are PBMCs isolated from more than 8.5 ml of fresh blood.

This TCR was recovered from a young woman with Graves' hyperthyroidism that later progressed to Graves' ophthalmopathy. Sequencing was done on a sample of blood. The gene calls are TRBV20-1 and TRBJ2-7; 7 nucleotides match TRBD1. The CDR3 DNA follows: TGCAGTGCCAAGGGGAACACCGGGACAGCCAAAAACTACGAGCAGTACTTC. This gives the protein CSAKGNTGTAKNYEQYF.